The subject of this entry is one TCR beta chain. Its antigen is undetermined. Using its own MiXCR run on the reads, TCRdb lists one record per CDR3 protein. The table lists more than 500,000 distinct CDR3 sequences, 16% of them singletons. The data derive from a study of T cell repertoires in cytomegalovirus infection. Study-wide findings and caveats: The ex vivo response was dominated by HLA-C-restricted CMV-specific TCR beta clonotypes.

The sample was CD8+ T cells from PBMCs. The TCR sequence derives from a human donor in good health (CMV status not recorded). Some clones in this sample may be carry-over from other donors' samples.

CDR3 DNA sequence: TGTGCCAGCAGCGAGGGACAGGGGGCATCCTACGAGCAGTACTTC. Amino acids: CASSEGQGASYEQYF. The chain combines TRBV9 with TRBJ2-7; 12 bases match TRBD1. The V gene end was trimmed by 3 bases and the J gene end by 1 base; junction bases not matched to a gene: 2. There are 15 residues in the CDR3. Per germline, CDR1 SGDLS and CDR2 YYNGEE. Variable domain in full (rest from reference TRBV9 and TRBJ2-7): DSGVTQTPKHLITATGQRVTLRCSPRSGDLSVYWYQQSLDQGLQFLIQYYNGEERAKGNILERFSAQQFPDLHSELNLSSLELGDSALYFCASSEGQGASYEQYFGPGTRLTVT.